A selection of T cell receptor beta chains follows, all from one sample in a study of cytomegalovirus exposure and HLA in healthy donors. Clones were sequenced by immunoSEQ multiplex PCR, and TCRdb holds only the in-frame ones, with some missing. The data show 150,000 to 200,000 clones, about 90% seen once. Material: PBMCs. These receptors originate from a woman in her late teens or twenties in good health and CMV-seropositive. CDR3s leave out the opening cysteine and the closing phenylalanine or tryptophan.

CDR3 protein: ASSMVRDSYEQY; V gene: TRBV19; J gene: TRBJ2-7
CDR3 protein: ASSPPGLAGEQY; V gene: TRBV28; J gene: TRBJ2-7
CDR3 protein: ASSQASNYEQY; V gene: TRBV5-1; J gene: TRBJ2-7
CDR3 protein: ASRSFIEQY; V gene: TRBV5-8; J gene: TRBJ2-7
CDR3 protein: ASSQEHYEQY; V gene: TRBV4-2; J gene: TRBJ2-7
CDR3 protein: ASSQDRWPGTSGYNEQF; V gene: TRBV14; J gene: TRBJ2-1
CDR3 protein: ASSNYGRGSNQPQH; V gene: TRBV19; J gene: TRBJ1-5
CDR3 protein: ASSQETGSRTEAF; V gene: TRBV4-2; J gene: TRBJ1-1
CDR3 protein: ASSSYSGSSYNEQF; V gene: TRBV7-2; J gene: TRBJ2-1
CDR3 protein: ASSIRQGPGAQY; V gene: TRBV27; J gene: TRBJ2-3
CDR3 protein: ASSLYPGDNTGELF; V gene: TRBV4-2; J gene: TRBJ2-2
CDR3 protein: ASSLVGGDQPQH; V gene: TRBV5-6; J gene: TRBJ1-5
CDR3 protein: ASSQDQSGSKY; V gene: TRBV4-3; J gene: TRBJ2-7
CDR3 protein: ASSPGAASYEQY; V gene: TRBV19; J gene: TRBJ2-7
CDR3 protein: ASSLASPGASQTDTQY; V gene: TRBV11-2; J gene: TRBJ2-3
CDR3 protein: ASSYWKGDQPQH; V gene: TRBV6-5; J gene: TRBJ1-5
CDR3 protein: ASSLTSGRARGELF; V gene: TRBV5-1; J gene: TRBJ2-2
CDR3 protein: ASRLQGARGQPQH; V gene: TRBV19; J gene: TRBJ1-5
CDR3 protein: ASRTPGQGTYEQY; V gene: TRBV27; J gene: TRBJ2-7
CDR3 protein: ASSPLIVHEQF; V gene: TRBV28; J gene: TRBJ2-1
CDR3 protein: ATSRENVAGTSYEQY; V gene: TRBV15; J gene: TRBJ2-7
CDR3 protein: ASSETSGHYNEQF; V gene: TRBV19; J gene: TRBJ2-1
CDR3 protein: ASRDRVAGELF; V gene: TRBV10-1; J gene: TRBJ2-2
CDR3 protein: ASSQATLGGYNEQF; V gene: TRBV4-1; J gene: TRBJ2-1
CDR3 protein: ASSYISGSEAF; V gene: TRBV6-6; J gene: TRBJ1-1
CDR3 protein: ASSPAGVGGYT; V gene: TRBV4-2; J gene: TRBJ1-2
CDR3 protein: ASSLGTSGSYNEQF; V gene: TRBV11-3; J gene: TRBJ2-1
CDR3 protein: ASSQGTSDSTDTQY; V gene: TRBV4-1; J gene: TRBJ2-3
CDR3 protein: ATSRDQGAGQAF; V gene: TRBV15; J gene: TRBJ1-1
CDR3 protein: ASSQPDRGMNTEAF; V gene: TRBV5-4; J gene: TRBJ1-1
CDR3 protein: ASRATGNNEKLF; V gene: TRBV2; J gene: TRBJ1-4
CDR3 protein: ASSLDRMGIQY; V gene: TRBV11-3; J gene: TRBJ2-4
CDR3 protein: ASSPRGGQGPNTGELF; V gene: TRBV9; J gene: TRBJ2-2
CDR3 protein: AWNWGLARELF; V gene: TRBV30; J gene: TRBJ2-2
CDR3 protein: ASSLGQGGTYEQY; V gene: TRBV7-2; J gene: TRBJ2-7
CDR3 protein: ASSLGGGDEQF; V gene: TRBV28; J gene: TRBJ2-1
CDR3 protein: ASSEYPGQSSGNTIY; V gene: TRBV25-1; J gene: TRBJ1-3
CDR3 protein: ASSFAQGGTIY; V gene: TRBV5-1; J gene: TRBJ1-3
CDR3 protein: ASSREGDTEAF; V gene: TRBV7-9; J gene: TRBJ1-1
CDR3 protein: ASSQEATKPSYEQY; V gene: TRBV4-3; J gene: TRBJ2-7
CDR3 protein: AWSRQPNQPQH; V gene: TRBV30; J gene: TRBJ1-5
CDR3 protein: ATNGGAGDFTGELF; V gene: TRBV15; J gene: TRBJ2-2
CDR3 protein: SAPSADEQY; V gene: TRBV20-1; J gene: TRBJ2-7
CDR3 protein: ASSIYRGGNTEAF; V gene: TRBV5-1; J gene: TRBJ1-1
CDR3 protein: ASSWGTSGSSGLGELF; V gene: TRBV5-1; J gene: TRBJ2-2
CDR3 protein: ATSTLFQDRVHEQY; V gene: TRBV15; J gene: TRBJ2-7
CDR3 protein: ATEERGSYNEQF; V gene: TRBV15; J gene: TRBJ2-1